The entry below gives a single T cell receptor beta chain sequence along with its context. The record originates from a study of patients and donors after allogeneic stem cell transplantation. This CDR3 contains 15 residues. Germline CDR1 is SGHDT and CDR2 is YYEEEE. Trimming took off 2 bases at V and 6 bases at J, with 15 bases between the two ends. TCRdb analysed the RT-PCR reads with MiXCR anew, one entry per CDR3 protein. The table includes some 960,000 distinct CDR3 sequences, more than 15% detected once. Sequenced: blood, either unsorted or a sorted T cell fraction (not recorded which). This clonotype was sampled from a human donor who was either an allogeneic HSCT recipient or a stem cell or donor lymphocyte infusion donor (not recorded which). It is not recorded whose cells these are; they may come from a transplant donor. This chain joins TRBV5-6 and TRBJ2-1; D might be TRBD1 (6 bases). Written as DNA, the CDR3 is TGTGCCAGCAGCTTTTGGACCCAGGGGCGCAATGAGCAGTTCTTC. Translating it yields CASSFWTQGRNEQFF.